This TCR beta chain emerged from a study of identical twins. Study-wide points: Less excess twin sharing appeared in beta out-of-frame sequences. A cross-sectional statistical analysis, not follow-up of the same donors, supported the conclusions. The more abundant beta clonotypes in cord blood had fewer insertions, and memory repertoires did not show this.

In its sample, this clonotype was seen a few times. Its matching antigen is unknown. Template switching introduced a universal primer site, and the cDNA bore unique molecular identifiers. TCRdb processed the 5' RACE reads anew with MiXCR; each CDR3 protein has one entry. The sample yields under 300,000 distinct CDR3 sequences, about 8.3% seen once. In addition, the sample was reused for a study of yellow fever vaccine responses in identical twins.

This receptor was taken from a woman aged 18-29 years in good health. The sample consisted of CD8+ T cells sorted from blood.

Here the CDR3 reads CASSFEGSSYEQYF. The CDR3 DNA follows: TGTGCCAGCAGCTTTGAGGGGAGCTCCTACGAGCAGTACTTC. This sequence joins TRBV11-2 and TRBJ2-7; D tentatively fits TRBD1 or TRBD2 (5 bases each). The CDR3 contains 14 residues. Deletions cut 3 bases from V and 0 bases from J, with 9 bases between. Looked up from germline, CDR1 is SGHAT and CDR2 is FQNNGV.